This T cell receptor (beta chain) stems from a study of tumor and adjacent non-tumor tissue in lung cancer. Overall study findings and caveats: Top 100 clones took a larger repertoire share in normal lung.

From germline, CDR1 is SGHTA and CDR2 FQGNSA. V shed 7 bases and J shed 6 bases, with 13 bases lying between them. The CDR3 has 12 amino acids. No cell sorting was done before RNA was extracted from the tissue. Distant lung tissue was collected more than 3 cm away from the tumor edge. TCRbeta libraries were built with three rounds of nested PCR, modified from ARM-PCR. In TCRdb, the multiplex PCR reads were re-called with MiXCR into one record per CDR3 protein. The repertoire includes about 110,000 distinct CDR3 sequences, roughly three fifths of them detected once, and 15% to 20% sits in the top ten. This clonotype has only one observation. Its antigen is as yet unknown. With a much larger clone just one base away, this may be a read error.

This clonotype was obtained from a man aged 55 to 69 with non-small cell lung cancer. The J gene is TRBJ2-7, the V gene TRBV7-2, with D possibly called TRBD1 or TRBD2 (5 bases each). Material: distant non-tumor lung tissue. The CDR3 loop reads CASNRDDGEQYF. In nucleotides, the CDR3 is TGTGCCAGCAACCGGGACGATGGCGAGCAGTACTTC.